These T cell receptor beta chains were read from a single sample in a study of CD8 T cells in cerebrospinal fluid in Alzheimer's disease. TCRdb reprocessed the 10x single-cell sequencing reads; each CDR3 protein has one entry and no DNA is given. The sample data list under 1,500 distinct CDR3 sequences. Sequencing was carried out using cerebrospinal fluid. Every receptor here comes from a human donor with mild cognitive impairment. Each CDR3 is given with its conserved first and last residue. Expanded clones are given a class, and other clones once, few, many or no size at all.

j_gene,v_gene,abundance,CDR3aa
TRBJ2-1,TRBV5-8,medium-sized,CASSPLAGGLNEQFF
TRBJ2-2,TRBV24-1,NA,CATSDLTDTGELFF
TRBJ2-3,TRBV7-2,large,CASSFRSGGTDTQYF
TRBJ1-1,TRBV20-1,medium-sized,CSASGMADEAFF
TRBJ1-2,TRBV10-2,medium-sized,CASSRTGNYGYTF
TRBJ1-2,TRBV6-1,medium-sized,CASSEFNFGYTF
TRBJ1-4,TRBV11-1,medium-sized,CASSLNGQPNEKLFF
TRBJ1-2,TRBV28,medium-sized,CASTRPPGDLWGYTF
TRBJ2-7,TRBV9,medium-sized,CASSVGAGANSYEQYF
TRBJ2-2,TRBV5-1,medium-sized,CASNQGQGIGELFF
TRBJ1-2,TRBV7-2,large,CASSRNRDGYTF
TRBJ1-1,TRBV6-1,NA,CASSDRRNTEAFF
TRBJ1-5,TRBV20-1,medium-sized,CSATSGNQPQHF
TRBJ1-1,TRBV14,medium-sized,CASSSDRVGAFF
TRBJ2-3,TRBV5-4,NA,CASSLKGAPADTQYF
TRBJ1-1,TRBV28,medium-sized,CASRLTGSEAFF
TRBJ1-5,TRBV5-1,large,CASSLVQGVEPQHF
TRBJ2-7,TRBV11-1,medium-sized,CASSFGTTYEQYF
TRBJ1-2,TRBV19,medium-sized,CASSSSYGYTF
TRBJ2-1,TRBV7-2,medium-sized,CASSLAPSGGDGEQFF
TRBJ1-5,TRBV12-3/TRBV12-4,large,CASSLGGPGQPQHF
TRBJ1-2,TRBV4-1,medium-sized,CASSHRHGGNYGYTF
TRBJ1-6,TRBV2,medium-sized,CASSENSPLHF
TRBJ2-3,TRBV6-4,medium-sized,CASSELAGYTDTQYF
TRBJ1-2,TRBV7-2,NA,CASSLGWNYGYTF
TRBJ1-6,TRBV12-2,large,CASRYNPKWGVSPLHF
TRBJ2-1,TRBV7-2,NA,CASSLGTLGQFF
TRBJ1-5,TRBV5-6,medium-sized,CASSMGQGGQPQHF
TRBJ1-1,TRBV20-1,large,CSARGSPGTTEAFF
TRBJ2-7,TRBV29-1,medium-sized,CSVKDPRGVYEQYF
TRBJ2-1,TRBV19,medium-sized,CASSIRYDEQFF
TRBJ2-1,TRBV6-5,NA,CASSKRLLGPNEQFF
TRBJ2-7,TRBV11-2,large,CASSLDGWQYF